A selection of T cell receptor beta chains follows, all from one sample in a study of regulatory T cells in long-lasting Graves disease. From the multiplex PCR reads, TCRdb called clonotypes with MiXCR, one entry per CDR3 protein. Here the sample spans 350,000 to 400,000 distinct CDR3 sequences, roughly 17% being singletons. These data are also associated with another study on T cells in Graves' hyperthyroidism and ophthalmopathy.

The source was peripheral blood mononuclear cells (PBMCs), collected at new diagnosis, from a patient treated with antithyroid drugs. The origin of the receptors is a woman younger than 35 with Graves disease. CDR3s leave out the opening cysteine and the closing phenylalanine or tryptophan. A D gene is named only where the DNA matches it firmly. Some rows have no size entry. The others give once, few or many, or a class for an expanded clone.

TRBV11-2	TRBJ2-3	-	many	ASSLDRGTATQY
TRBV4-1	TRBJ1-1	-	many	ASSYRAMIA
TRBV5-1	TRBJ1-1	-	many	ASSLAGTQPTGAF
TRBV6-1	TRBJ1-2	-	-	ASSVEATMGYT
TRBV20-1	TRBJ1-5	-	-	SVRSQSGGGQPQH
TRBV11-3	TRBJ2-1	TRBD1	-	ASSLDDWTGSSYNEQF
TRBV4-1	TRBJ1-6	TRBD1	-	ASSQVVGTAKPLH
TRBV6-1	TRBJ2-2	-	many	ASTSSSGELF
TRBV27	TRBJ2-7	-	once	ASRDGGEQY
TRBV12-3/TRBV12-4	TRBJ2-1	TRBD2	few	ASSPGTSFYEQF
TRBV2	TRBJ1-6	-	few	ASKTRAGEGTPLH
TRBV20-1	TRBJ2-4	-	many	SARVYGMLAKNIQY
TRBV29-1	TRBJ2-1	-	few	SGFTGVYNEQF
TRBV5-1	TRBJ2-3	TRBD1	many	ASSARTGQDTQY
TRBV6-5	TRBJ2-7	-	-	ASSYSVRTKKNYEQY
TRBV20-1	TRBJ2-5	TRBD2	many	SARDGGAFETQY
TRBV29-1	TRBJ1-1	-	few	SAWDIEAF
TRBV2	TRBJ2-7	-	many	ASSVSGALIGEQY
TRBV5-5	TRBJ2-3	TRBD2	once	ASNSLAGDGTDTQY
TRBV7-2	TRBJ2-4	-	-	ASSLEGIPGNIQY
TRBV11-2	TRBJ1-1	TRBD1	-	ASSLRTGSEAF
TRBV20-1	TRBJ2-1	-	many	SARGTDYNEQF
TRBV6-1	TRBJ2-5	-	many	ASRPHRVGRWETQY
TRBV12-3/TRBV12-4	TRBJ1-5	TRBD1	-	ASSTRQGLGNQPQH
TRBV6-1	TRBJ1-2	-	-	ASRGTQDNYGYT
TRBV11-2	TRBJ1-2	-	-	ASSMTGLYYGYT
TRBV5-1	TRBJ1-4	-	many	ASSLDGMAGEKLF
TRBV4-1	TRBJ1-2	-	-	ASSQDVRSYGYT
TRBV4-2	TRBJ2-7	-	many	ASTQRSGGSYEQY
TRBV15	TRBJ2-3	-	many	ATSRDPVNTDTQY
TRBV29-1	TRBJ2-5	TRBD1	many	SVGHGTGLQY
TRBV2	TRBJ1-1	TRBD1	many	ASSLDRGLEAF
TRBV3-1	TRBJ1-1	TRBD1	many	ASSPRQGAQFQAF
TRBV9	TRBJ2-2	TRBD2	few	ASSVGLANTGELF
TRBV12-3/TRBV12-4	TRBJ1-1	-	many	ASSLQGRSTEAF
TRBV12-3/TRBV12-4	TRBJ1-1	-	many	ASSFVGGTEAF
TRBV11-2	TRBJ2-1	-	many	ASSLRKLALREQF
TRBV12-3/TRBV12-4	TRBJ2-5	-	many	ASSLSGRETQY
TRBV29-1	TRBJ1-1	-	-	SVVGQNTEAF
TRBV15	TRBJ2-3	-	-	ATSRAGAPDTQY
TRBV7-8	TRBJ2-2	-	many	ASSLARPMLPGELF
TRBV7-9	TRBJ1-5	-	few	ASSLGLPTGDQPQH
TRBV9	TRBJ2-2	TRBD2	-	ASSVVVREAGGELF
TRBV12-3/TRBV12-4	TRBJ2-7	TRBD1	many	ASSPDRGRVEQY
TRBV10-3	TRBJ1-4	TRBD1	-	ATQGENEKLF
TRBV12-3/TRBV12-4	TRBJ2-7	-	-	ASSLALASEQY
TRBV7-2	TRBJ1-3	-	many	ASSLGRGSGNTIY
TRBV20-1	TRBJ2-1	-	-	SASSGQSVYNEQF
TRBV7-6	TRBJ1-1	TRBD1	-	ASSPGQGLTEAF